Each of the 31 T cell receptor beta chains below was sequenced from the same sample in a study of blood T cell repertoires in COVID-19. Libraries were prepared by immunoSEQ multiplex PCR; TCRdb keeps only in-frame clonotypes and omits some of them. The data contain 250,000 to 300,000 clones, 82% of them singletons. The specimen sequenced was PBMCs or T cells enriched from blood (not recorded which). These receptor sequences come from a man between 40 and 49 years old who had been exposed to COVID-19.

The rearrangement joins TRBV29-1 to TRBJ1-2; the D is unclear. The V end lost 7 bases, the J end lost 4 bases, and 19 bases lay between the germline ends. The CDR3 spans 14 residues. From germline, CDR1 is SQVTM and CDR2 ANQGSEA. DNA of the CDR3: TGCAGCGCCTACCCGAGCGGGGAGTCCTATGGCTACACCTTC. It is translated as CSAYPSGESYGYTF.

The CDR3 is CASSIDVTGWEQYF. CDR3 nucleotide sequence: TGTGCCAGTAGTATAGACGTCACGGGGTGGGAGCAGTACTTC. The chain has TRBV19 and TRBJ2-7; maybe TRBD2 (5 bases). The V and J ends lost 0 bases and 7 bases respectively, with 13 bases between them. Germline V gives CDR1 LNHDA, CDR2 SQIVND (reference sequence). The CDR3 is 14 amino acids.

V is TRBV3-1 (or the pseudogene TRBV3-2) and J is TRBJ1-4; no clear D gene. CDR3 length: 14 residues. Trimming stripped 4 bases from V and 5 bases from J, with 11 bases between. CDR1 is LGHDT, CDR2 YNNKEL, per germline (reference sequence). CDR3 residues: CASSRSGGNEKLFF. CDR3 coding DNA: TGTGCCAGCAGCCGGTCCGGAGGGAATGAAAAACTGTTTTTT.

V gene TRBV27 combines with J gene TRBJ2-1, with D tentatively TRBD1 (5 bases). V was pared by 4 bases and J by 8 bases, with 9 bases between. This CDR3 comprises 12 residues. Germline V gives CDR1 MNHEY, CDR2 SMNVEV (reference sequence). CDR3 nucleotide sequence: TGTGCCAGCAGTTCATGGGGCTATGAGCAGTTCTTC. It specifies CASSSWGYEQFF.

This chain links TRBV27 with TRBJ1-5; the D is unclear. Between the trimmed V and J ends, which lost 5 bases and 5 bases, there was a span of 19 bases. Germline-derived CDR1 and CDR2 are MNHEY and SMNVEV (reference sequence). This CDR3 region has 16 residues. CDR3 sequence reads: CASSPLNWEPDQPQHF. As DNA, the CDR3 is TGTGCCAGCAGTCCCCTTAATTGGGAGCCCGATCAGCCCCAGCATTTT.

The V call is TRBV9, the J call TRBJ2-2; D is perhaps TRBD1 (5 bases). Germline values: CDR1 SGDLS, CDR2 YYNGEE. This CDR3 region has 16 residues. Trimming shortened V by 0 bases and J by 11 bases, and 20 bases separated the two germline ends. CDR3 sequence (DNA): TGTGCCAGCAGCGTAGGGGGCCTAGTGCCAGGGCCAGAGCTGTTTTTT. Translation gives CASSVGGLVPGPELFF. The whole variable domain, filled in from reference TRBV9 and TRBJ2-2, reads DSGVTQTPKHLITATGQRVTLRCSPRSGDLSVYWYQQSLDQGLQFLIQYYNGEERAKGNILERFSAQQFPDLHSELNLSSLELGDSALYFCASSVGGLVPGPELFFGEGSRLTVL.

In its sample, this clone was seen a few times. The chain joins TRBV27 to TRBJ2-1; 9 nucleotides line up with TRBD1. Unmatched junction bases numbered 9, after V lost 6 bases and J lost 3 bases. The CDR3 is made up of 16 amino acids. The germline gives CDR1 MNHEY, CDR2 SMNVEV (reference sequence). As DNA, the CDR3 is TGTGCCAGCAGATCCGGGACAGGGAGCATCTACAATGAGCAGTTCTTC. This codes for CASRSGTGSIYNEQFF.

V usage is TRBV7-9 and J usage is TRBJ2-1; D unresolved. CDR3 length: 9 amino acids. CDR1 and CDR2 from the germline V gene are SEHNR and FQNEAQ (reference sequence). The V end lost 8 bases, the J end lost 9 bases, and 5 bases lay between the germline ends. CDR3 amino acids: CASGPEQFF. CDR3 coding DNA: TGTGCCAGCGGGCCTGAGCAGTTCTTC. Full variable domain (outside the CDR3, taken from reference TRBV7-9 and TRBJ2-1): DTGVSQNPRHKITKRGQNVTFRCDPISEHNRLYWYRQTLGQGPEFLTYFQNEAQLEKSRLLSDRFSAERPKGSFSTLEIQRTEQGDSAMYLCASGPEQFFGPGTRLTVL.

The V and J genes are TRBV15 and TRBJ2-5, with 13 bases identical to TRBD2. Trimming removed 8 bases from V and 4 bases from J; junction bases left unmatched: 7. The CDR3 is made up of 15 amino acids. CDR1 LNHNV and CDR2 YYDKDF come from the germline V gene (reference sequence). CDR3 amino acids: CATGTSGNMRETQYF. CDR3 in DNA: TGTGCCACCGGGACTAGCGGGAATATGCGAGAGACCCAGTACTTC. Based on the CDR3 plus reference TRBV15 and TRBJ2-5, the full variable domain is DAMVIQNPRYQVTQFGKPVTLSCSQTLNHNVMYWYQQKSSQAPKLLFHYYDKDFNNEADTPDNFQSRRPNTSFCFLDIRSPGLGDTAMYLCATGTSGNMRETQYFGPGTRLLVL.

J is TRBJ2-1 and V is TRBV27, with 15 bases aligning to TRBD2. CDR1 is MNHEY, CDR2 SMNVEV, per germline (reference sequence). The trim removed 0 bases at V and 4 bases at J, leaving 4 bases unmatched. CDR3 length: 18 residues. The CDR3 nucleotides read TGTGCCAGCAGTTTATCCGGGACTAGCGGGAGGAGGTACAATGAGCAGTTCTTC. Translated, it gives CASSLSGTSGRRYNEQFF.

V gene TRBV7-3 combines with J gene TRBJ2-7; unclear D gene. Germline V gives CDR1 SGHTA, CDR2 FQGTGA. The CDR3 sequence is 13 residues long. V was clipped by 3 bases and J by 7 bases, with 13 bases between them. For the CDR3, the DNA is TGTGCCAGCAGCTTCTACGGGTCCGAAGAGCAGTACTTC. Amino acids: CASSFYGSEEQYF.

The rearrangement uses TRBV7-9 and TRBJ2-2; 10 bases fit TRBD2. V gave up 7 bases and J gave up 2 bases; unmatched junction bases: 4. Germline V gene data show CDR1 as SEHNR and CDR2 as FQNEAQ (reference sequence). This CDR3 is built from 15 residues. The CDR3 DNA reads TGTGCCAGCAAAAGCGGGAGGGAAAACACCGGGGAGCTGTTTTTT. Residues: CASKSGRENTGELFF. The whole variable domain, filled in from reference TRBV7-9 and TRBJ2-2, reads DTGVSQNPRHKITKRGQNVTFRCDPISEHNRLYWYRQTLGQGPEFLTYFQNEAQLEKSRLLSDRFSAERPKGSFSTLEIQRTEQGDSAMYLCASKSGRENTGELFFGEGSRLTVL.

This clone was picked up one time. J is TRBJ2-5 and V is TRBV11-2; 7 bases match TRBD2. The CDR3 extends over 15 amino acids. In germline, CDR1 is SGHAT, CDR2 FQNNGV. J gave up 3 bases and V 3 bases, and 7 bases lay outside the gene matches. The CDR3 DNA reads as TGTGCCAGCAGCTTTGTCTCGGGGGGAAAAGAGACCCAGTACTTC. It yields the protein CASSFVSGGKETQYF.

This clone was seen just once. This sequence joins TRBV30 and TRBJ2-1, with no clear D. Germline CDR1 and CDR2: GTSNPN and SVGIG (reference sequence). Trimming cost V 5 bases and J 8 bases, with 13 bases left between them. The CDR3 covers 12 residues. The CDR3 DNA reads TGTGCCTGGTCCCTAACGGTCGATGAGCAGTTCTTC. Translating it yields CAWSLTVDEQFF.

The chain combines TRBV11-3 with TRBJ2-1, with 7 nucleotides matching TRBD2. Per the germline V gene, CDR1 is SGHNT and CDR2 is YENEEA. CDR3 size: 15 residues. V lost 3 bases and J lost 5; bases outside the gene matches: 7. The CDR3 sequence is CASSLSGLLDNEQFF. The CDR3, as DNA: TGTGCCAGCAGCTTGTCGGGACTACTCGACAATGAGCAGTTCTTC.

CDR3 residues: CASSLKPDREYF. The CDR3 DNA is TGTGCCAGCAGTTTAAAGCCGGACAGGGAGTACTTC. This chain uses TRBV5-4 with TRBJ2-7; 8 bases fit TRBD1. J was trimmed by 11 bases and V by 5 bases; bases with no gene match: 9. The CDR3 is made up of 12 amino acids. Germline CDR1 reads SGHNT; CDR2 reads YYREEE (reference sequence).

In this sample, this clone turned up a few times. The chain carries TRBV7-9 and TRBJ1-5; a weak D match, TRBD1 (5 bases). There are 15 residues in the CDR3. Trimming removed 5 bases at V and 5 bases at J, with 16 bases between. Germline-derived CDR1 and CDR2 are SEHNR and FQNEAQ (reference sequence). CDR3 amino acids: CASSIGEGRDQPQHF. The CDR3 DNA is TGTGCCAGCAGCATAGGGGAGGGTAGGGATCAGCCCCAGCATTTT.

The chain couples TRBV7-8 to TRBJ2-1, with 12 bases matching TRBD1. V lost 4 bases, J lost 8 bases, and 12 bases stayed unmatched. The CDR3 has 17 amino acids. CDR1 is SGHVS and CDR2 is FQNEAQ in the germline V gene. CDR3 protein: CASSSRSGTGGGDEQFF. The CDR3 bases are TGTGCCAGCAGCTCCAGGTCCGGGACAGGGGGCGGGGATGAGCAGTTCTTC.

This clone was counted only a few times. The V and J genes are TRBV7-6 and TRBJ1-6; 11 bases align to TRBD1. Per germline, CDR1 SGHVS and CDR2 FNYEAQ. Germline trimming cut 5 bases from V and 10 bases from J; bases unmatched to any gene: 13. CDR3 length: 17 amino acids. The CDR3, as DNA: TGTGCCAGCAGCCCACAGACTCGGGGACAGGGGGGATCACCCCTCCACTTT. Protein: CASSPQTRGQGGSPLHF. The variable domain in full, with the rest retrieved from reference TRBV7-6 and TRBJ1-6, is GAGVSQSPRYKVTKRGQDVALRCDPISGHVSLYWYRQALGQGPEFLTYFNYEAQQDKSGLPNDRFSAERPEGSISTLTIQRTEQRDSAMYRCASSPQTRGQGGSPLHFGNGTRLTVT.

This chain joins TRBV2 and TRBJ1-4; 9 positions match TRBD1. V gave up 5 bases and J gave up 8 bases; unmatched junction bases: 3. The germline V gene encodes CDR1 SNHLY and CDR2 FYNNEI. The CDR3 runs 13 residues. As DNA, the CDR3 is TGTGCCAGCAGTCCCGGGACAGGGGAAAAACTGTTTTTT. Translated, it gives CASSPGTGEKLFF.

The chain carries TRBV18 and TRBJ2-3; the match to TRBD2 covers 11 bases. The CDR3 extends over 18 amino acids. Trimming cost V 2 bases and J 3 bases; bases outside gene matches: 10. The germline V gene encodes CDR1 KGHSH and CDR2 LQKENI. The CDR3 region has the DNA TGTGCCAGCTCACCAATCCCCCTAGCGGGAGGTGTGACAGATACGCAGTATTTT. Its translation: CASSPIPLAGGVTDTQYF.

The chain employs TRBV5-5 and TRBJ2-3; TRBD2 agrees at 10 bases. Losses at the gene ends were 4 bases for V and 13 bases for J; bases not matched to a gene: 21. Germline CDR1 SGHKS, CDR2 YYEKEE (reference sequence). The CDR3 has 17 amino acids. For the CDR3, the DNA is TGTGCCAGCAGCCCGGCGGTTACTAGCGGGACTTCTTTGGGGGAGTATTTT. This gives the protein CASSPAVTSGTSLGEYF.

The chain is built from TRBV7-3 and TRBJ2-1, with D maybe TRBD2 (5 bases). The length of the CDR3 is 15 residues. The germline V gene encodes CDR1 SGHTA and CDR2 FQGTGA. Trimming removed 5 bases at V and 3 bases at J, with 14 bases between. The CDR3 DNA is TGTGCCAGCAGCCGAGGGATAGGAGACTACAATGAGCAGTTCTTC. Its protein is CASSRGIGDYNEQFF.

The chain employs TRBV5-1 and TRBJ1-2; 7 bases fit TRBD1. This CDR3 has 15 amino acids. V gave up 0 bases and J gave up 8 bases; unmatched junction bases: 10. Germline V gives CDR1 SGHRS, CDR2 YFSETQ. The DNA of the CDR3 is TGCGCCAGCAGCTTGGAACCCAAAGGGGGCGTGGGCTACACCTTC. Residues: CASSLEPKGGVGYTF.

The chain couples TRBV5-1 to TRBJ2-7; TRBD2 aligns across 10 bases. CDR3 length: 14 amino acids. Trimming cost V 4 bases and J 5 bases; bases outside gene matches: 6. CDR1 and CDR2 from the germline V gene are SGHRS and YFSETQ. The CDR3 DNA reads as TGCGCCAGCAGCACCCTAGCGGGAGTCAACGAGCAGTACTTC. Amino acid sequence: CASSTLAGVNEQYF. Looking up the rest from reference TRBV5-1 and TRBJ2-7 gives the full variable domain: KAGVTQTPRYLIKTRGQQVTLSCSPISGHRSVSWYQQTPGQGLQFLFEYFSETQRNKGNFPGRFSGRQFSNSRSEMNVSTLELGDSALYLCASSTLAGVNEQYFGPGTRLTVT.

In this sample, this clone turned up many times. The rearrangement joins TRBV5-1 to TRBJ1-6, with 11 bases matching TRBD1. This CDR3 spans 16 amino acids. The V gene end was trimmed by 1 base and the J gene end by 8 bases; junction bases not matched to a gene: 5. Germline CDR1 is SGHRS and CDR2 is YFSETQ. This CDR3 reads CASSLFSGQGDSPLHF. CDR3 DNA: TGCGCCAGCAGCTTGTTCTCGGGACAGGGGGATTCACCCCTCCACTTT.

This sequence joins TRBV20-1 and TRBJ1-5; 7 bases map to TRBD1. V shed 3 bases and J 3 bases; nucleotides not matched to a gene: 8. The CDR3 covers 15 residues. Germline V lookup: CDR1 DFQATT, CDR2 SNEGSKA (reference sequence). CDR3 amino acids: CSASSGQAFNQPQHF. As DNA, the CDR3 is TGCAGTGCTAGTAGCGGACAGGCCTTCAATCAGCCCCAGCATTTT.

This CDR3 reads CATSESTGGEQPQHF. Here the CDR3 DNA reads TGTGCCACCAGTGAGTCTACAGGGGGAGAACAGCCCCAGCATTTT. The chain combines TRBV24-1 with TRBJ1-5, with 8 bases identical to TRBD1. V shed 4 bases and J 7 bases; nucleotides not matched to a gene: 8. Germline V CDR1 and CDR2: KGHDR, SFDVKD. This CDR3 has 15 amino acids.

A note on this clone: Compared with germline, one end of the junction differs, possibly owing to a read error. The chain employs TRBV7-3 and TRBJ2-3, with 10 bases fitting TRBD2. The CDR3 is made up of 15 amino acids. Germline loops: CDR1 SGHTA, CDR2 FQGTGA. CDR3 nucleotide sequence: TGTGCCAGCAGATTAACTAGCGGGATCACAGATACGCAGTATTTT. Its protein product is CASRLTSGITDTQYF.

The chain combines TRBV6-5 with TRBJ2-7; 8 bases match TRBD1. V dropped 3 bases and J dropped 3; count of bases not matched to a gene: 4. Germline V CDR1 and CDR2: MNHEY, SVGAGI. CDR3 length: 14 residues. CDR3 protein: CASSYRQGIYEQYF. In DNA, the CDR3 is TGTGCCAGCAGTTATCGACAGGGGATCTACGAGCAGTACTTC.

As for this clone: Other DNA variants within this sample encode the same CDR3. The V and J genes are TRBV5-1 and TRBJ1-1, with D possibly TRBD1 on 5 matching bases. The CDR3 is 14 residues long. The V end lost 0 bases, the J end lost 4 bases, and 10 bases lay between the germline ends. Germline V CDR1 and CDR2: SGHRS, YFSETQ. The CDR3 coding sequence is TGCGCCAGCAGCTTGGCCTCGGGGGGCACTGAAGCTTTCTTT. Encoded protein: CASSLASGGTEAFF.